The clone carrying this T cell receptor beta chain has a handful of counts. The antigen is not known. Through a sample-barcoded 5' primer and a J-beta primer mix, a second PCR was run for roughly 7 to 12 cycles. TCRdb re-analysed the 5' RACE reads in MiXCR, keeping a single row per CDR3 protein. The data hold 1.5 million to 1.9 million distinct CDR3 sequences, with about 42% observed a single time. The data were taken from a study of blood T cells in healthy people across ages. About the study: Per two T cells, about one barcoded beta molecule was captured through template switching. Study-wide results and caveats: Whereas aged donors had fewer naive CD4+ cells, long-lived donors had more of them and higher diversity. Estimates based on one million T cells were treated as lower bounds.

Trimming removed 0 bases at V and 1 base at J, with 9 bases between. Germline CDR1 and CDR2: MNHNS and SASEGT. The CDR3 totals 15 residues. Total RNA, at least 5.5 micrograms per sample, came from PBMCs. This TCR derives from a woman between 18 and 30 years old in good health. Material for sequencing was blood. The V gene is TRBV6-1, the J gene TRBJ1-2, with D uncertain. CDR3 sequence reads: CASSEADPYNYGYTF. The DNA for the CDR3 is TGTGCCAGCAGTGAAGCGGACCCCTATAACTATGGCTACACCTTC.